This T cell receptor beta chain was recorded in a study of cytomegalovirus exposure and HLA in healthy donors. General observations from the study: An ancestry cluster, one associated with Asian ancestry, reportedly showed fewer N-insertions than the approximately 670-donor mean in a later analysis. Reportedly, cytomegalovirus status was diagnosed with high sensitivity and specificity.

The CDR3 length is 14 residues. Germline V gives CDR1 KGHSH, CDR2 LQKENI. The germline V and J ends were trimmed by 2 bases and 6 bases, with 14 bases remaining between them. A multiplex PCR was run with 60 Vbeta primers and 13 Jbeta primers. The data were produced by immunoSEQ multiplex PCR, yet TCRdb's version contains in-frame clones alone and is incomplete. Of approximately 160,000 clones detected, 65% to 85% appear once; the ten largest clones hold around 4.4%. Remarks on this clone: Its antigen is as yet unknown.

The J gene is TRBJ2-7, the V gene TRBV18; possibly TRBD2 for D (7 bases). This clonotype originated in a woman aged 50 to 60 in good health and CMV-seropositive. Sequencing was done on a sample of PBMCs. CDR3 sequence (DNA): TGTGCCAGCTCACCAGCGGGGGCCCCGGGCGAGCAGTACTTC. Protein product: CASSPAGAPGEQYF. Filled out from reference TRBV18 and TRBJ2-7, the complete variable domain reads NAGVMQNPRHLVRRRGQEARLRCSPMKGHSHVYWYRQLPEEGLKFMVYLQKENIIDESGMPKERFSAEFPKEGPSILRIQQVVRGDSAAYFCASSPAGAPGEQYFGPGTRLTVT.